This T cell receptor (beta chain) is from a study of technical replicates of blood from a few donors. Data came from immunoSEQ multiplex PCR; TCRdb stores just in-frame clones and leaves some out. The sample shows about 66,000 clones, almost 95% of them seen only once. Germline CDR1 reads MNHNY; CDR2 reads SVGAGI (reference sequence). The length of the CDR3 is 13 residues. Between the trimmed V and J ends, which lost 1 base and 4 bases, there was a span of 5 bases. The sequence came from a human donor in good health. Sequencing used T cells isolated from PBMCs. The chain carries TRBV6-6 and TRBJ2-1; D is unresolved. CDR3 amino acids: CASSYLEYNEQFF. CDR3 coding DNA: TGTGCCAGCAGTTACTTAGAGTACAATGAGCAGTTCTTC.